These T cell receptor beta chains were read from a single sample in a study of blood T cell repertoires in COVID-19. The table came from immunoSEQ multiplex PCR; TCRdb's copy has only in-frame clones and leaves some out. The repertoire consists of roughly 160,000 clones, with 88% occurring once and the leading ten covering roughly 25%. Input material: peripheral blood. The receptors were gathered from a man aged 55 to 70 with acute or convalescent COVID-19. CDR3s include the opening cysteine and the closing phenylalanine or tryptophan. A D gene is named only where the DNA matches it firmly. Rows may omit the clone size; those that give it use once, few, many or a size class.

CDR3 protein	CDR3 DNA	D gene	clone size	V gene	J gene
CASSVGTGMGETQYF	TGTGCCAGCAGCGTAGGGACAGGGATGGGGGAGACCCAGTACTTC	TRBD1	.	TRBV9	TRBJ2-5
CATGAPLGTGELFF	TGTGCCACCGGGGCCCCTCTGGGAACCGGGGAGCTGTTTTTT	.	.	TRBV24-1	TRBJ2-2
CASATGPTEAFF	TGTGCCAGCGCCACAGGCCCCACTGAAGCTTTCTTT	.	few	TRBV5-6	TRBJ1-1
CASSPLGTSAQETQYF	TGTGCCAGCAGCCCACTGGGGACTAGCGCACAAGAGACCCAGTACTTC	TRBD2	.	TRBV9	TRBJ2-5
CASSTSGSYEQYF	TGTGCCAGCAGCACTAGCGGGAGCTACGAGCAGTACTTC	TRBD2	once	TRBV7-3	TRBJ2-7
CASSPQGKGEFYGYTF	TGTGCCAGCTCACCACAAGGTAAGGGGGAGTTCTATGGCTACACCTTC	.	.	TRBV18	TRBJ1-2
CASSLDGQGSTGELFF	TGCGCCAGCAGCTTGGATGGACAGGGGTCCACCGGGGAGCTGTTTTTT	TRBD1	.	TRBV5-1	TRBJ2-2
CASSLTGKLQPQHF	TGTGCCAGCAGTCTTACCGGGAAACTCCAGCCCCAGCATTTT	.	.	TRBV28	TRBJ1-5
CASSSNPGSNEKLFF	TGTGCCAGCAGCTCTAACCCGGGGAGTAATGAAAAACTGTTTTTT	.	.	TRBV7-9	TRBJ1-4
CASRTGATEAFF	TGTGCCAGCAGGACAGGGGCCACTGAAGCTTTCTTT	TRBD1	.	TRBV2	TRBJ1-1
CASSRGQTGETQYF	TGTGCCAGCAGCCGAGGACAGACGGGAGAGACCCAGTACTTC	.	.	TRBV6-6	TRBJ2-5
CASSSTRDTQYF	TGTGCCAGCAGTTCAACGAGAGATACGCAGTATTTT	.	.	TRBV12-3/TRBV12-4	TRBJ2-3
CASSLLAGGTDTQYF	TGTGCCAGCAGTTTACTAGCGGGGGGCACAGATACGCAGTATTTT	TRBD2	.	TRBV6-4	TRBJ2-3
CACANRASNQPQHF	TGTGCCTGTGCGAACAGGGCCAGCAATCAGCCCCAGCATTTT	.	.	TRBV30	TRBJ1-5
CASSEKGTRTGNTIYF	TGTGCCAGCAGTGAAAAAGGGACAAGAACTGGAAACACCATATATTTT	.	.	TRBV2	TRBJ1-3
CASSMRPMNTEAFF	TGCGCCAGCAGCATGAGGCCGATGAACACTGAAGCTTTCTTT	.	few	TRBV5-1	TRBJ1-1
CASSVEGHSGNTIYF	TGTGCCAGCAGCGTAGAGGGACACTCTGGAAACACCATATATTTT	.	once	TRBV9	TRBJ1-3
CTSSQGGSHYEQYF	TGCACCAGCAGCCAAGGCGGCTCACACTACGAGCAGTACTTC	.	.	TRBV1	TRBJ2-7